This T cell receptor (beta chain) was captured in a study of cytomegalovirus exposure and HLA in healthy donors. Study-level background: HLA-typed donors were the source of tens of millions of unique TCRs, which an early data release held.

PCR primers comprised 60 Vbeta and 13 Jbeta primers. Generated by immunoSEQ multiplex PCR, the TCRdb table keeps only in-frame clones and is missing some. This sample has 65,000 or so clones, with 60% to 80% found just once. Only one count was recorded for this clone. The CDR3 loop spans 12 amino acids. V lost 2 bases to trimming and J lost 8 bases, with 11 bases between them. In germline, CDR1 is GTSNPN, CDR2 SVGIG (reference sequence). The V call is TRBV30, the J call TRBJ2-3, with D possibly TRBD2 on 5 matching bases. This TCR derives from a girl aged 5-17 years in good health and CMV-seropositive. The sequenced material came from PBMCs. This CDR3 is CAWSYGAGTQYF. CDR3 bases: TGTGCCTGGAGTTACGGTGCGGGTACGCAGTATTTT.